This TCR beta chain was recovered during a study of blood T cell repertoires in COVID-19. Germline CDR1 and CDR2: SGDLS and YYNGEE. Trimming cost V 0 bases and J 1 base, with 4 bases left between them. The length of the CDR3 is 13 residues. Authors' methods: For nucleated cells, counts were estimated from reference gene primer amplification. TCRdb's table, derived via immunoSEQ multiplex PCR, lists solely in-frame clones and lacks some. D and trimming were read from the DNA, whereas the V and J calls and clone size are those reported in that table. The table has 350,000 to 450,000 clones, around nine tenths seen once; the top ten hold about 1.4%.

The sample was PBMCs or T cells enriched from blood (not recorded which). This clonotype was obtained from a woman aged 18-29 years who had been exposed to COVID-19. The rearrangement joins TRBV9 to TRBJ1-1; D remains unclear. DNA of the CDR3: TGTGCCAGCAGCGTAGTCTGGAACACTGAAGCTTTCTTT. Translating it yields CASSVVWNTEAFF.